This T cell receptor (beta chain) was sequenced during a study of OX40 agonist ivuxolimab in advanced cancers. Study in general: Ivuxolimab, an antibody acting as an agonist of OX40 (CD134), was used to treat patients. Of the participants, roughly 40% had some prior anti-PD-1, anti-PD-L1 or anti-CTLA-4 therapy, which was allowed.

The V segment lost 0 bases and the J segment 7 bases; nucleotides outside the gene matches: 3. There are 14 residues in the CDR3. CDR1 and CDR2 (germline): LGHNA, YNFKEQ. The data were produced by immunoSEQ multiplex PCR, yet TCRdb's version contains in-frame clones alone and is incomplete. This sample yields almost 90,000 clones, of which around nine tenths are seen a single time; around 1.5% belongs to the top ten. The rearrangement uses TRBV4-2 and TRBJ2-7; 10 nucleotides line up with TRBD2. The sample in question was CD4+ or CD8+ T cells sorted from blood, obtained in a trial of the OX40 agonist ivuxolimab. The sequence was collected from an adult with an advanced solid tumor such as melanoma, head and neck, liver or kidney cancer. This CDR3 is CASSQDPSGSEQYF. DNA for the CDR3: TGTGCCAGCAGCCAAGATCCTAGCGGGAGTGAGCAGTACTTC.